The present T cell receptor beta chain was sequenced within a study of T-cell memory formation after mild COVID-19. TCR alpha and TCR beta cDNA libraries carrying sample barcodes and UMIs came from 5'RACE with constant-segment primers. Each CDR3 protein gets one entry after TCRdb re-called the 5' RACE reads with MiXCR. The table records approximately 150,000 distinct CDR3 sequences, 15% to 20% of them present only once. There are a few counts of this clonotype. Looked up from germline, CDR1 is SGHNT and CDR2 is YENEEA. V shed 4 bases and J shed 5 bases, with 10 bases lying between them. The CDR3 is 13 residues long.

V is TRBV11-3 and J is TRBJ2-3; D remains unclear. The material sequenced was PBMCs or a T cell subset sorted from them (not recorded which). This TCR was sampled from an adult woman who had mild COVID-19 (a few samples of this study predate the infection). Cell type and time point are not known. In nucleotides, the CDR3 is TGTGCCAGCAGCTACACCGCCGGAGATACGCAGTATTTT. Translating gives CASSYTAGDTQYF.